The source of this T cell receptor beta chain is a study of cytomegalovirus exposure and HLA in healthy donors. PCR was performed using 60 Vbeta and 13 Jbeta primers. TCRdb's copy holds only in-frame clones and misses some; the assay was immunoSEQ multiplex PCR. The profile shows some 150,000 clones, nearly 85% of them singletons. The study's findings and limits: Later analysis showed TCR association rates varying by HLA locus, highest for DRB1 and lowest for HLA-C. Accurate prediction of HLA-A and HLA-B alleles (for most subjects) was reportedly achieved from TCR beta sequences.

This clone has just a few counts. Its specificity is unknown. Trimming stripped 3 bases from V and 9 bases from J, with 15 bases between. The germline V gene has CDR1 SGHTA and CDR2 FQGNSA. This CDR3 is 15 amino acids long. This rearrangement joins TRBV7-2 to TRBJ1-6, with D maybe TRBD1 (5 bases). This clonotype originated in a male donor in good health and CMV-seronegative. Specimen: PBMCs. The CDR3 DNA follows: TGTGCCAGCAGCTTTTTCTCCAGGGAAGGTTCACCCCTCCACTTT. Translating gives CASSFFSREGSPLHF.